This TCR beta chain came from a study of metastatic and nonmetastatic thyroid tumors. Study details: For malignant and benign thyroid patients, tumor or nodule tissue and blood were the sources whose repertoires were compared. General study findings and limits: In both blood and tumor samples, TCR beta diversity was reported significantly higher for malignant than benign nodules.

Many counts were recorded for this clone. Its specificity is not known. In the authors' methods: CDR3 differences across clinicopathological groups were used to build a distant-metastasis classifier for papillary thyroid cancer. Via MiXCR, TCRdb re-called the PCR reads. These V and J calls rely on TCRdb rather than the paper's analysis. Of 15,000 to 20,000 clones listed, 20% to 25% are singletons. Not a single patient had been given any form of treatment at any point before undergoing thyroid surgery. Between the trimmed V and J ends, which lost 5 bases and 5 bases, there was a span of 18 bases. Germline-derived CDR1 and CDR2 are SEHNR and FQNEAQ (reference sequence). The CDR3 runs 15 residues.

This clonotype originated in a female donor with papillary thyroid cancer or a benign thyroid nodule (not recorded which). Some clones in this sample may be carry-over from other donors' samples. The sample comprised tumor tissue. The chain couples TRBV7-9 to TRBJ2-5; D is possibly TRBD2 (5 bases). The CDR3 loop is CASSPTAGVWETQYF. For the CDR3, the DNA is TGTGCCAGCAGCCCCACTGCGGGTGTTTGGGAGACCCAGTACTTC.